These 24 T cell receptor beta chains came from one sample sequenced in a study of blood T cell repertoires in COVID-19. The table came from immunoSEQ multiplex PCR; TCRdb's copy has only in-frame clones and leaves some out. The sample includes 100,000 to 150,000 clones, about 89% seen only once; the top ten take roughly 11%. Sequences were obtained from peripheral blood. The receptors were sampled from an older woman with COVID-19, enrolled during active disease.

V gene TRBV7-9 combines with J gene TRBJ1-4; 8 nucleotides agree with TRBD1. J lost 0 bases, V lost 5 bases, and 8 bases had no gene match. This CDR3 has 17 residues. From germline, CDR1 is SEHNR and CDR2 FQNEAQ (reference sequence). Written as DNA, the CDR3 is TGTGCCAGCAGCCCCCTGCGGACAGGGACAACTAATGAAAAACTGTTTTTT. It yields the protein CASSPLRTGTTNEKLFF. The variable domain in full, with the rest retrieved from reference TRBV7-9 and TRBJ1-4, is DTGVSQNPRHKITKRGQNVTFRCDPISEHNRLYWYRQTLGQGPEFLTYFQNEAQLEKSRLLSDRFSAERPKGSFSTLEIQRTEQGDSAMYLCASSPLRTGTTNEKLFFGSGTQLSVL.

V gene TRBV6-5 combines with J gene TRBJ1-1; D call uncertain. Germline V gives CDR1 MNHEY, CDR2 SVGAGI. This CDR3 has 15 amino acids. V was pared by 1 base and J by 1 base, with 10 bases between. CDR3 region: CASSYYGGENTEAFF. CDR3 bases: TGTGCCAGCAGTTACTATGGCGGGGAGAACACTGAAGCTTTCTTT.

This chain uses TRBV19 with TRBJ1-5, with D maybe TRBD1 (6 bases). CDR3 length: 13 amino acids. The germline V gene has CDR1 LNHDA and CDR2 SQIVND (reference sequence). V was pared by 5 bases and J by 4 bases, with 9 bases between. The CDR3 sequence is CASSGQHNQPQHF. CDR3 coding DNA: TGTGCCAGTAGTGGACAGCATAATCAGCCCCAGCATTTT.

V is TRBV19 and J is TRBJ1-2; D not resolved. This CDR3 is 13 amino acids long. Germline CDR1 reads LNHDA; CDR2 reads SQIVND (reference sequence). V gave up 5 bases and J gave up 4 bases, with 11 bases separating them. The CDR3 is CASSVGVGYGYTF. CDR3 nucleotide sequence: TGTGCCAGTAGTGTGGGCGTCGGCTATGGCTACACCTTC. The full variable domain, completed using reference TRBV19 and TRBJ1-2, is DGGITQSPKYLFRKEGQNVTLSCEQNLNHDAMYWYRQDPGQGLRLIYYSQIVNDFQKGDIAEGYSVSREKKESFPLTVTSAQKNPTAFYLCASSVGVGYGYTFGSGTRLTVV.

J is TRBJ2-3 and V is TRBV28; TRBD1 matches at 7 bases. J was trimmed by 10 bases and V by 5 bases; bases with no gene match: 12. The CDR3 spans 14 residues. Per germline, CDR1 MDHEN and CDR2 SYDVKM. DNA for the CDR3: TGTGCCAGCAGTCCGGGATTGACAGGGCGGGCGCAGTATTTT. Its protein is CASSPGLTGRAQYF.

This rearrangement joins TRBV5-4 to TRBJ1-3; the match to TRBD1 covers 9 bases. Germline-derived CDR1 and CDR2 are SGHNT and YYREEE (reference sequence). J lost 3 bases, V lost 0 bases, and 4 bases had no gene match. CDR3 length: 16 amino acids. The CDR3 reads CASSLGDRVGGNTIYF. The CDR3 DNA follows: TGTGCCAGCAGCTTGGGGGACAGGGTCGGTGGAAACACCATATATTTT.

V usage is TRBV29-1 and J usage is TRBJ1-2; tentative D call: TRBD1 (5 bases). The CDR3 is 14 residues long. The germline V and J ends were trimmed by 3 bases and 8 bases, with 19 bases remaining between them. Germline V gene data show CDR1 as SQVTM and CDR2 as ANQGSEA. CDR3 nucleotides: TGCAGCGTTGATTCCCAGACAGCCTCAGTGGGCTACACCTTC. Translated: CSVDSQTASVGYTF.

V and J are TRBV30 and TRBJ1-4; the D is unclear. Per germline, CDR1 GTSNPN and CDR2 SVGIG (reference sequence). V gave up 0 bases and J gave up 8 bases, with 4 bases separating them. The CDR3 has 11 amino acids. The CDR3 sequence: CAWSVLEKLFF. The CDR3 coding sequence is TGTGCCTGGAGTGTACTGGAAAAACTGTTTTTT.

The chain employs TRBV25-1 and TRBJ2-1; 9 positions match TRBD2. This CDR3 is 15 amino acids long. The germline CDR1 and CDR2 sequences are MGHDK and SYGVNS. The trim removed 3 bases at V and 3 bases at J, leaving 3 bases unmatched. CDR3 coding DNA: TGTGCCAGCAGTGATGCGGGGGGGCACTACAATGAGCAGTTCTTC. Its translation: CASSDAGGHYNEQFF.

The chain combines TRBV10-1 with TRBJ2-6; D is undetermined. Germline CDR1 reads WNHNN; CDR2 reads SYGVQD (reference sequence). The CDR3 is 15 residues long. V lost 4 bases to trimming and J lost 0 bases, with 7 bases between them. The CDR3 here is CASSATHSGANVLTF. CDR3 bases: TGCGCCAGCAGTGCGACTCACTCTGGGGCCAACGTCCTGACTTTC.

The chain combines TRBV19 with TRBJ2-2, with 12 nucleotides matching TRBD2. CDR3 size: 18 residues. V shed 9 bases and J 7 bases; nucleotides not matched to a gene: 18. CDR1 LNHDA and CDR2 SQIVND come from the germline V gene (reference sequence). The CDR3 coding sequence is TGTGCCAGCCGACGTGCCGGGACTAGCGGGTTTCTGGGCGGGGAGCTGTTTTTT. Amino acid sequence: CASRRAGTSGFLGGELFF.

The chain recombines TRBV10-3 with TRBJ1-3; weak D call: TRBD1 (5 bases). V was cut by 2 bases and J by 4 bases, with 18 bases left in between. The CDR3 runs 17 residues. Germline CDR1 and CDR2: ENHRY and SYGVKD. The CDR3 DNA follows: TGTGCCATCAGTGAGACGGCTGGACATACCTCGGGAAACACCATATATTTT. Translated, it gives CAISETAGHTSGNTIYF.

The chain uses TRBV23-1 and TRBJ1-5; 10 bases are a match to TRBD1. TRBV23-1 is an ORF, with its function uncertain. After removal of 0 bases from V and 2 bases from J, the junction contained 7 bases not matched to a gene. CDR3 length: 18 amino acids. The CDR3 DNA sequence: TGCGCCAGCAGTCAATCCAGGAGGACAGGGGGGGGCAATCAGCCCCAGCATTTT. Translated: CASSQSRRTGGGNQPQHF.

There are a few counts of this clone. V is TRBV28 and J is TRBJ1-5; a possible D gene is TRBD1 (6 bases). V was pared by 6 bases and J by 4 bases, with 10 bases between. Germline CDR1 MDHEN, CDR2 SYDVKM. The CDR3 consists of 13 residues. The CDR3 DNA reads TGTGCCAGCAGGCCTGACAGGAATCAGCCCCAGCATTTT. Protein: CASRPDRNQPQHF.

V gene TRBV5-6 combines with J gene TRBJ1-4; maybe TRBD1 (6 bases). CDR3 length: 13 residues. V lost 4 bases to trimming and J lost 10 bases, with 14 bases between them. Per the germline V gene, CDR1 is SGHDT and CDR2 is YYEEEE. CDR3 bases: TGTGCCAGCAGCCCGGGACAACGGGTAAAACTGTTTTTT. Translation: CASSPGQRVKLFF.

The chain couples TRBV30 to TRBJ1-5; TRBD1 matches at 7 bases. This CDR3 spans 13 amino acids. Germline V gives CDR1 GTSNPN, CDR2 SVGIG (reference sequence). Unmatched junction bases numbered 3, after V lost 4 bases and J lost 3 bases. The CDR3 reads CAWKGQSNQPQHF. In DNA, the CDR3 is TGTGCCTGGAAGGGACAGTCCAATCAGCCCCAGCATTTT.

Here the CDR3 DNA reads TGTGCCAGCAGCTTCGGGGGGAACACTGAAGCTTTCTTT. This encodes CASSFGGNTEAFF. V gene TRBV7-9 combines with J gene TRBJ1-1; D perhaps matches TRBD1 (5 bases). CDR1 is SEHNR and CDR2 is FQNEAQ in the germline V gene (reference sequence). With 3 bases removed from V and 1 base from J, the gap between germline ends came to 6 bases. The CDR3 length is 13 residues. Full variable domain (outside the CDR3, taken from reference TRBV7-9 and TRBJ1-1): DTGVSQNPRHKITKRGQNVTFRCDPISEHNRLYWYRQTLGQGPEFLTYFQNEAQLEKSRLLSDRFSAERPKGSFSTLEIQRTEQGDSAMYLCASSFGGNTEAFFGQGTRLTVV.

Only one count was recorded for this clone. The chain joins TRBV12-3 or TRBV12-4 to TRBJ1-2; D perhaps matches TRBD1 (5 bases). V lost 6 bases, J lost 5 bases, and 10 bases lay in between. CDR3 length: 12 residues. In DNA form, the CDR3 reads TGTGCCAGCAGCCCACAGGTTTATGGCTACACCTTC. It yields the protein CASSPQVYGYTF.

V usage is TRBV30 and J usage is TRBJ1-4; weak D call: TRBD1 (5 bases). Trimming left V 2 bases short and J 7 bases short, with 14 bases between. CDR1 and CDR2 from the germline V gene are GTSNPN and SVGIG (reference sequence). This CDR3 contains 14 residues. The CDR3, as DNA: TGTGCCTGGAGTCAAGGGAGGGACGGTGAAAAACTGTTTTTT. It translates to CAWSQGRDGEKLFF.

This chain connects TRBV2 to TRBJ2-3; TRBD2 agrees at 10 bases. Per germline, CDR1 SNHLY and CDR2 FYNNEI. This CDR3 comprises 16 residues. V shed 4 bases, J shed 6 bases, and the junction held 10 bases outside the gene matches. The CDR3 is CASSAGLAGVGDTQYF. DNA for the CDR3: TGTGCCAGCAGTGCCGGGCTAGCGGGGGTTGGGGATACGCAGTATTTT.

This chain joins TRBV18 and TRBJ1-4; D perhaps matches TRBD1 (5 bases). Germline V CDR1 and CDR2: KGHSH, LQKENI. CDR3 size: 14 residues. The V and J ends lost 2 bases and 5 bases respectively, with 9 bases between them. CDR3 amino acids: CASSPETENEKLFF. For the CDR3, the DNA is TGTGCCAGCTCACCAGAGACAGAAAATGAAAAACTGTTTTTT.

J is TRBJ1-5 and V is TRBV28; maybe TRBD1 (6 bases). From germline, CDR1 is MDHEN and CDR2 SYDVKM. This CDR3 has 17 amino acids. V dropped 2 bases and J dropped 1 base, with 15 bases sitting between them. The CDR3: CASSLGDTWSSNQPQHF. As DNA, the CDR3 is TGTGCCAGCAGTTTAGGGGACACCTGGAGCAGCAATCAGCCCCAGCATTTT.

The V and J genes are TRBV18 and TRBJ1-1, with D tentatively TRBD1 (6 bases). The germline gives CDR1 KGHSH, CDR2 LQKENI. Deletions cut 5 bases from V and 3 bases from J, with 13 bases between. The CDR3 runs to 14 residues. CDR3 amino acids: CASSSQGWDTEAFF. The CDR3 bases are TGTGCCAGCTCATCTCAGGGGTGGGACACTGAAGCTTTCTTT.

The V gene is TRBV2, the J gene TRBJ2-1, with 7 bases lining up with TRBD2. The CDR3 consists of 15 residues. Germline CDR1 and CDR2: SNHLY and FYNNEI. J was trimmed by 5 bases and V by 6 bases; bases with no gene match: 10. The DNA for the CDR3 is TGTGCCAGCAGACCTACTAGCGCGTTAAACAATGAGCAGTTCTTC. Its translation is CASRPTSALNNEQFF.